These 2 T cell receptor beta chains originate from one sample sequenced in a study of identical twins. TCRdb recomputed calls from the 5' RACE reads with MiXCR, one row per CDR3 protein. The sample lists more than 600,000 distinct CDR3 sequences; 15% to 20% were seen once. The data also belong to a second study, concerning T cells expressing NK-cell markers.

Sequenced material: PBMCs. Receptors originate from a woman between 18 and 29 years old in good health.

There are a few counts of this clonotype. The rearrangement links TRBV12-3 or TRBV12-4 to TRBJ1-1, with D tentatively TRBD1 (5 bases). The CDR3 length is 14 residues. Trimming shortened V by 4 bases and J by 5 bases, and 14 bases separated the two germline ends. CDR3 in amino acids: CASSSTGESTEAFF. In DNA form, the CDR3 reads TGTGCCAGCAGTTCTACGGGGGAGAGTACTGAAGCTTTCTTT.

The chain links TRBV5-1 to TRBJ2-1; 8 bases are a match to TRBD2. This CDR3 region has 16 residues. CDR1 is SGHRS and CDR2 is YFSETQ in the germline V gene. The trim removed 4 bases at V and 4 bases at J, leaving 10 bases unmatched. The CDR3 DNA is TGCGCCAGCAGCCCTCCGGCCAGCGGGGGATACAATGAGCAGTTCTTC. It yields the protein CASSPPASGGYNEQFF.